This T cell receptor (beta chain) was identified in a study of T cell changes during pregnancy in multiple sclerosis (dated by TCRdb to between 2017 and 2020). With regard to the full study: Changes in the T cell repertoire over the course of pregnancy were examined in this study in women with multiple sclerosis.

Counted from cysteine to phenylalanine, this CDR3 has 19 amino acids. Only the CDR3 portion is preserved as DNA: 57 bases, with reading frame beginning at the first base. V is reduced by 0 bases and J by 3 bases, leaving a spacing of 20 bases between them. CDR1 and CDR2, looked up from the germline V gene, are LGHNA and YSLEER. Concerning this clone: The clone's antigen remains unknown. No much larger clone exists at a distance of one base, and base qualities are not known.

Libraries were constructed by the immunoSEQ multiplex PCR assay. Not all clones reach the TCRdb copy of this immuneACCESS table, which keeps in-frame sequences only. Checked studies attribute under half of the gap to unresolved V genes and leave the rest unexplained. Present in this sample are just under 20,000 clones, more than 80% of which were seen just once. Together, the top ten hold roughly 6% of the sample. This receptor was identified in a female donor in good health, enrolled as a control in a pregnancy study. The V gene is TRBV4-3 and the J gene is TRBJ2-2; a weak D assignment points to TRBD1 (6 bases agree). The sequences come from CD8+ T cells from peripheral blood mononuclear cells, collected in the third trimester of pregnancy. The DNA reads TGCGCCAGCAGCCAAGACCCCCTGAGCTGGGGGCGGGACACCGGGGAGCTGTTTTTT. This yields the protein CASSQDPLSWGRDTGELFF.